Sequencing of this T cell receptor (beta chain) was carried out in a study of identical twins. This clonotype was counted a few times. Its antigen is not identified. TCRdb re-called the 5' RACE reads through MiXCR, storing one row per CDR3 protein. The sample lists under 900,000 distinct CDR3 sequences, about 12% seen once, with under 2% in the top ten. The CDR3 length is 15 residues. Germline V gives CDR1 KGHSH, CDR2 LQKENI. V lost 0 bases and J 4 bases, leaving 9 bases between the germline ends. Study conclusions and caveats: The analysis was cross-sectional rather than longitudinal within donors. Out-of-frame alpha sequences that twins shared showed excess low generation probability.

The sample was also reused in another study, on yellow fever vaccine responses in identical twins.

This sequence originates from a woman between 18 and 30 years old in good health. The chain combines TRBV18 with TRBJ2-2, with D maybe TRBD2 (6 bases). Sequenced sample: PBMCs. The CDR3 here is CASSPPAGTTGELFF. The CDR3 DNA reads as TGTGCCAGCTCACCACCGGCGGGGACCACCGGGGAGCTGTTTTTT.